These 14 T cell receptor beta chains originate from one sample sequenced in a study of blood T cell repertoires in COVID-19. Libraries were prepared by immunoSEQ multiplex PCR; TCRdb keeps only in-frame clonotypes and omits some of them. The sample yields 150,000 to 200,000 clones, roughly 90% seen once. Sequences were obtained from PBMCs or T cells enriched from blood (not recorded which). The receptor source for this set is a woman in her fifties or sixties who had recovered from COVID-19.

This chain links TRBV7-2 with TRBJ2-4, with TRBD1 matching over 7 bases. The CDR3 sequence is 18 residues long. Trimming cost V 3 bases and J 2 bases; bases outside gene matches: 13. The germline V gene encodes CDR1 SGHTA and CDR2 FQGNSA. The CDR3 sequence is CASSFSGGLIVTKNIQYF. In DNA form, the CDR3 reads TGTGCCAGCAGCTTCTCAGGGGGTTTGATTGTAACCAAAAACATTCAGTACTTC.

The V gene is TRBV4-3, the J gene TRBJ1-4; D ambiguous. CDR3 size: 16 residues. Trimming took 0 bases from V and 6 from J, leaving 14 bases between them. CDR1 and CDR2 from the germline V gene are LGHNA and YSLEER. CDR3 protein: CASSQEVGVVDEKLFF. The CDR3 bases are TGCGCCAGCAGCCAAGAGGTAGGAGTTGTGGATGAAAAACTGTTTTTT.

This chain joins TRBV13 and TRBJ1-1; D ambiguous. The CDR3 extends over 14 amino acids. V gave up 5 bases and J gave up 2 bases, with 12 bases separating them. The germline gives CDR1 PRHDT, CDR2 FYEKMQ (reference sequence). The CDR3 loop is CASSLRTENTEAFF. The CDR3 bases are TGTGCCAGCAGCCTACGGACTGAAAACACTGAAGCTTTCTTT.

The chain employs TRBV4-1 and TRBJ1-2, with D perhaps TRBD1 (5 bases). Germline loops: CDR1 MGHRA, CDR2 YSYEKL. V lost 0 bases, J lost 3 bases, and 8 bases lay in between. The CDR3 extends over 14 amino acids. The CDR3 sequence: CASSQESRDYGYTF. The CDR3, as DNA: TGCGCCAGCAGCCAAGAGTCCAGGGACTATGGCTACACCTTC.

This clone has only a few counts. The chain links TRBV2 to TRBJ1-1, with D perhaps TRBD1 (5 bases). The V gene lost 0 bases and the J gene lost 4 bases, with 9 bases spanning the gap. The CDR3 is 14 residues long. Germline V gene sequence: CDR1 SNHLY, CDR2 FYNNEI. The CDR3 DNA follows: TGTGCCAGCAGTGAAGCGCTTCAGGGCACTGAAGCTTTCTTT. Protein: CASSEALQGTEAFF.

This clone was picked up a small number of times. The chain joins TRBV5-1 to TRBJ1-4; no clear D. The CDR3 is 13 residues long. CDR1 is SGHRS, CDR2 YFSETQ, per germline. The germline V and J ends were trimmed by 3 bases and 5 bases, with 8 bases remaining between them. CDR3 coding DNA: TGCGCCAGCAGCTCGGGGAGCAATGAAAAACTGTTTTTT. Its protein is CASSSGSNEKLFF.

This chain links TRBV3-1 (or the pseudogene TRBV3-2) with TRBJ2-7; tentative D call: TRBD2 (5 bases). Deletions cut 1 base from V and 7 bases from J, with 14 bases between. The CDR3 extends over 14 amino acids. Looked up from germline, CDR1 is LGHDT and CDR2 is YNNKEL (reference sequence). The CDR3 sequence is CASSQVAGVEEQYF. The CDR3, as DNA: TGTGCCAGCAGCCAAGTCGCCGGGGTGGAGGAGCAGTACTTC.

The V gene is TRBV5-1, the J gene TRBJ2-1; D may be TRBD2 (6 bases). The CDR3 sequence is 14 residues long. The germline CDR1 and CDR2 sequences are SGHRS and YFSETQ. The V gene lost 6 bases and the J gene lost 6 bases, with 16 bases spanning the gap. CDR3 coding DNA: TGCGCCAGCAAGACTAGTCAGCCCCCCAATGAGCAGTTCTTC. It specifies CASKTSQPPNEQFF.

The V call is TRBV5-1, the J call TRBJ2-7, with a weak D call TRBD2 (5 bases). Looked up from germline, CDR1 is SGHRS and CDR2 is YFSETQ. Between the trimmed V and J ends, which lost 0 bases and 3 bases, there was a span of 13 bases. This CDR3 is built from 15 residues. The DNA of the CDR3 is TGCGCCAGCAGCTTGGCCGCGGGCAATCTCTACGAGCAGTACTTC. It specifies CASSLAAGNLYEQYF.

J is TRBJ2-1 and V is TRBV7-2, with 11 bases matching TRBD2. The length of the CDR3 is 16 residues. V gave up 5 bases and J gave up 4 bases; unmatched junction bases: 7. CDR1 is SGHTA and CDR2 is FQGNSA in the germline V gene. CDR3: CASSDLAGGRYNEQFF. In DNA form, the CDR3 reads TGTGCCAGCAGCGATTTAGCGGGGGGGCGGTACAATGAGCAGTTCTTC.

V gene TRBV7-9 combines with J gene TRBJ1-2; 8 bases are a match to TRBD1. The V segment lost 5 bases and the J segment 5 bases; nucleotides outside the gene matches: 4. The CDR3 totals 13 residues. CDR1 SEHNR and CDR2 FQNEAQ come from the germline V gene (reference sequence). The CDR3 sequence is CASSVDRVYGYTF. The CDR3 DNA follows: TGTGCCAGCAGCGTGGACAGGGTTTATGGCTACACCTTC.

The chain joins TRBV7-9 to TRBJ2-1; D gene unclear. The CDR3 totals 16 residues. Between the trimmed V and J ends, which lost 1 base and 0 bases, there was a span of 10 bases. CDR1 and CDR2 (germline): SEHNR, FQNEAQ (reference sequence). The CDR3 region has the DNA TGTGCCAGCAGCTTAGTAGTGCTGAGCTCCTACAATGAGCAGTTCTTC. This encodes CASSLVVLSSYNEQFF.

As DNA, the CDR3 is TGTGCCAGCAGTCCGGACAGGGTGAGGGACACTGAAGCTTTCTTT. Its protein product is CASSPDRVRDTEAFF. The gene calls are TRBV2 and TRBJ1-1; 8 nucleotides agree with TRBD1. Trimming cost V 5 bases and J 3 bases; bases outside gene matches: 8. From germline, CDR1 is SNHLY and CDR2 FYNNEI. The CDR3 covers 15 residues.

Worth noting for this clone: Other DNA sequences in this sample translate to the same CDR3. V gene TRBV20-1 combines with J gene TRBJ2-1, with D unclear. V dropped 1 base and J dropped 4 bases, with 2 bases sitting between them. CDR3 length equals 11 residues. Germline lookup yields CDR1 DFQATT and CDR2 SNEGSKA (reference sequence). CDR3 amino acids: CSARAYNEQFF. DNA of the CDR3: TGCAGTGCTAGAGCTTACAATGAGCAGTTCTTC.